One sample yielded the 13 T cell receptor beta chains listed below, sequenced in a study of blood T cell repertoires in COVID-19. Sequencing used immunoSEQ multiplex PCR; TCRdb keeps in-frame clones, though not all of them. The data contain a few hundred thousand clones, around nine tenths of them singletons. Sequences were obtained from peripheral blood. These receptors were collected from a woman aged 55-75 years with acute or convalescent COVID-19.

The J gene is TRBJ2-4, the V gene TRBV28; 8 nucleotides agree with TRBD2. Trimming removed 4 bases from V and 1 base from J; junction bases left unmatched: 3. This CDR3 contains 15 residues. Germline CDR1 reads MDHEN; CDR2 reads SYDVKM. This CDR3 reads CASSSGGAAKNIQYF. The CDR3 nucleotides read TGTGCCAGCAGTTCGGGGGGGGCGGCCAAAAACATTCAGTACTTC.

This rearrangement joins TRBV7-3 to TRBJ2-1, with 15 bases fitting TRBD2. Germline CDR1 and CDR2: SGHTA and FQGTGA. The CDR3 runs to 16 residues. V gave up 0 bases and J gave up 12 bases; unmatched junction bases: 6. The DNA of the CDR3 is TGTGCCAGCAGCTTAACCCGGACTAGCGGGAGGGCCGGGCAGTTCTTC. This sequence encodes CASSLTRTSGRAGQFF.

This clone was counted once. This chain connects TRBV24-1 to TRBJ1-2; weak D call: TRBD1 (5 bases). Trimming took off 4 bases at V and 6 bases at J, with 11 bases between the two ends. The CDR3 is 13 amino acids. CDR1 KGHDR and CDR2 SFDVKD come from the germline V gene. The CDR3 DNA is TGTGCCACCAGTGAACGGTGGGGCCATGGCTACACCTTC. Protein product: CATSERWGHGYTF.

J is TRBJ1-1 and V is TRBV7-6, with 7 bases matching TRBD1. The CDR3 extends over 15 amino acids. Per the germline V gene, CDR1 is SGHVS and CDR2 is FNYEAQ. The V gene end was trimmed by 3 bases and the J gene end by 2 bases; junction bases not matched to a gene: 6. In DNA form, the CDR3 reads TGTGCCAGCAGCTTCGCGACAGGGCTCAACACTGAAGCTTTCTTT. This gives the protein CASSFATGLNTEAFF.

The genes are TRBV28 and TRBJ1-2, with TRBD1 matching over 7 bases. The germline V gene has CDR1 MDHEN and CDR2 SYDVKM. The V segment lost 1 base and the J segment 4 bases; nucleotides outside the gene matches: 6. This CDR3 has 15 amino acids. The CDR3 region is CASSLLVGQSYGYTF. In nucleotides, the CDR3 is TGTGCCAGCAGTTTATTAGTGGGACAGTCCTATGGCTACACCTTC.

Here the CDR3 reads CASSPTGQGKDEKLFF. The CDR3, as DNA: TGTGCCAGCTCACCAACGGGACAGGGCAAAGATGAAAAACTGTTTTTT. V gene TRBV18 combines with J gene TRBJ1-4, with 9 bases aligning to TRBD1. V trimming: 2 bases; J trimming: 6 bases; junction bases outside the gene matches: 7. Germline V lookup: CDR1 KGHSH, CDR2 LQKENI. The CDR3 extends over 16 amino acids.

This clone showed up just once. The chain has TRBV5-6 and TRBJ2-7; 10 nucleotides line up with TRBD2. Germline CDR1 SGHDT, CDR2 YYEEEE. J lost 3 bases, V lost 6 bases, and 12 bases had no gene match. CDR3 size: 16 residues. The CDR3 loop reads CASKRRASGSVYEQYF. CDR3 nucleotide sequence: TGTGCCAGCAAGAGGAGGGCTAGCGGGAGTGTCTACGAGCAGTACTTC.

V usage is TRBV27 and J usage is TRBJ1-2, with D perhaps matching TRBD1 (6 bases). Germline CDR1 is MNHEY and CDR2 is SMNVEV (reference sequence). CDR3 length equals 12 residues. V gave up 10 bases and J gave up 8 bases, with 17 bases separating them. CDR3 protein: CANLRGAGGYTF. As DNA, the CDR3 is TGTGCCAACCTCAGGGGCGCAGGGGGCTACACCTTC.

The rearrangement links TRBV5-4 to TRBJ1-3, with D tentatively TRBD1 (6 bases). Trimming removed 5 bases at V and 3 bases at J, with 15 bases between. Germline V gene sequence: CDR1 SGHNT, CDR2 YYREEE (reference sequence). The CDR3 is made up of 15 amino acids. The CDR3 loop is CASSPDSLRGNTIYF. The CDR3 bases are TGTGCCAGCAGTCCGGACAGTCTTCGTGGAAACACCATATATTTT.

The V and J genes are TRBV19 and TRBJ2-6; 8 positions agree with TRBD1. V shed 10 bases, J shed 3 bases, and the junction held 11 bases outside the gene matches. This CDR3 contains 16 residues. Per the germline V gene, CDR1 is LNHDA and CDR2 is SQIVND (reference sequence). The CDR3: CATSGQGAIGANVLTF. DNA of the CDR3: TGTGCCACCTCTGGGCAGGGGGCGATTGGGGCCAACGTCCTGACTTTC.

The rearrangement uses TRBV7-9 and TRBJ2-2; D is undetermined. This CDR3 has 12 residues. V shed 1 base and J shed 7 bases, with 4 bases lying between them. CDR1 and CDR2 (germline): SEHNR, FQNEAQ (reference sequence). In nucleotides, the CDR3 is TGTGCCAGCAGCTTAGTAGACGGGGAGCTGTTTTTT. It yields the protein CASSLVDGELFF.

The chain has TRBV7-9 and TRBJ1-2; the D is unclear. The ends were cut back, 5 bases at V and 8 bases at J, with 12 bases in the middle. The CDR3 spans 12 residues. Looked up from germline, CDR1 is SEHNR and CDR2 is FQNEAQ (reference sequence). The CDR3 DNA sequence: TGTGCCAGCAGCAACGTGGGCCGCGGCTACACCTTC. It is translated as CASSNVGRGYTF.

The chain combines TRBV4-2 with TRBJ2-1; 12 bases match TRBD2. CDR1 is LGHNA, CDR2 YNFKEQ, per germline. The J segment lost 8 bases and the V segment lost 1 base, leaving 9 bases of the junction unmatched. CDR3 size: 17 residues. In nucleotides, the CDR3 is TGTGCCAGCAGCCAAGTAGCGCTAGCGGGGGGGGTCGATGAGCAGTTCTTC. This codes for CASSQVALAGGVDEQFF.